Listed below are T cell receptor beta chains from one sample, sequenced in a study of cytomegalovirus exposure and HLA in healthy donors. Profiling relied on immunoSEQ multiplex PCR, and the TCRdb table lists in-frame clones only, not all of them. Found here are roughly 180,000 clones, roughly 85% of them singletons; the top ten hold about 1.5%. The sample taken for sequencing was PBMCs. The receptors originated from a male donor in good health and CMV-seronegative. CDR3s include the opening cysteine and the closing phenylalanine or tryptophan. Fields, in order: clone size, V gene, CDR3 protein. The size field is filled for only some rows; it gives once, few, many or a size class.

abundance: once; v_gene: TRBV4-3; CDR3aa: CASSQARPTGTFSYEQYF
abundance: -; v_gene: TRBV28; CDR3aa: CASRGGGEQYF
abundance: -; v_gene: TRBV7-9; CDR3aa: CASSLAMQGGLWNTIYF
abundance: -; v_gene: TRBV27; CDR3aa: CASTPGQIEAFF
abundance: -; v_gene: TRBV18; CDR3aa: CASSPQGVIKNSPLHF
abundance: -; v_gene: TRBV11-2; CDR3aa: CASSADRDYEQYF
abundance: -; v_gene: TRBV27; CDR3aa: CASSPLTGHQETQYF
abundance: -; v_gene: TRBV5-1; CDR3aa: CASKRQTNTEAFF
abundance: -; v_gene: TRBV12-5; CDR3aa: CASGPGLAGAHEQYF
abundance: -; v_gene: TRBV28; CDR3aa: CASRTTGAQYF
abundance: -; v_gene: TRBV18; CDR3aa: CASSLDLAQPQHF
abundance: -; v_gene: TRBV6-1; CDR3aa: CASSGHRGDNQPQHF
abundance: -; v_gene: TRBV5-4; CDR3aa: CASSLLGANGYTF
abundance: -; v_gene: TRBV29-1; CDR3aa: CSVQGQGNEQYF
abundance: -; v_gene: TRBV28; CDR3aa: CASSPPGNQPQHF
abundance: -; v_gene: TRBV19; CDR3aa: CASSIAVGQPSSYEQYF
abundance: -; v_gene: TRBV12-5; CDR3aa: CASGPGTPREQYF
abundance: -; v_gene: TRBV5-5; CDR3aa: CASSFDILAGAQRYF
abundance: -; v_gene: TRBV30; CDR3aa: CAWRGLASTDTQYF
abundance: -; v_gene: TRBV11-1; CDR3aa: CASSFDRTGLGEKLFF
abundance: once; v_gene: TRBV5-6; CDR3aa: CASSLDLGGTGELFF
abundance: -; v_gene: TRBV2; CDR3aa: CASSEAPPTGRGGDEQYF
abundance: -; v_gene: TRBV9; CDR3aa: CASSPRTSGGPAYEQYF
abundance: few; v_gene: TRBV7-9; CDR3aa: CASSPPGGLANEKLFF
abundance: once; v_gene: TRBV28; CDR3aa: CASSLPTGGLETQYF
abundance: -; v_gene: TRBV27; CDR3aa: CASSSSPSGTGFSGANVLTF
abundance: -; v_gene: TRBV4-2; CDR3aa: CASSQERPSTDTQYF
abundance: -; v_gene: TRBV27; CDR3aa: CASSLGQGALYEQYF
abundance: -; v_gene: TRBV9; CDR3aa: CASSVAAGSGEAFF
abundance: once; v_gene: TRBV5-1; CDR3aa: CASSLADRFSGNTIYF
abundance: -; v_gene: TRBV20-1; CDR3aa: CSGRSYGYTF
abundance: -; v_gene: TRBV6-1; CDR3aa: CASSEAGTGGEPQHF
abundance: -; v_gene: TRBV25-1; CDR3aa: CASSDPIPIEQYF
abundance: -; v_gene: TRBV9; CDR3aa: CASSVAPGQDANYGYTF
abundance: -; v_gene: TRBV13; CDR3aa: CASSSRIAGGGTDTQYF
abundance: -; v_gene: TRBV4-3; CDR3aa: CASSQELPHEQYF
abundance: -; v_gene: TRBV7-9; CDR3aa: CASSFGAGLPKMNTEAFF
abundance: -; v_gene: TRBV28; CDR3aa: CASRSGDYSNIQYF
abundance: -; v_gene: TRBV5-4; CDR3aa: CASSWGLAGGFKVMWNEQFF
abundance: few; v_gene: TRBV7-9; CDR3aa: CASSLGGGTNEKLFF
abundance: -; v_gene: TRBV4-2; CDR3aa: CASSSSGASTDTQYF
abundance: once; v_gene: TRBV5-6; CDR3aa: CASSLIGGSYEQYF
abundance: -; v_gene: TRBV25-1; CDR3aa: CASSEPGGPYEQYF
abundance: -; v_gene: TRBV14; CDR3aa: CASSPLTGGANTGELFF